The present T cell receptor (beta chain) was sequenced within a study of neurological immune-mediated disorders (dated by TCRdb to between 2018 and 2021). With regard to the full study: Of the 35 or so multiple sclerosis patients, 31 had relapsing-remitting MS and 3 had secondary progressive MS. The approximately 100 TCR-beta libraries included longitudinal samples, technical triplicates and paired sorted CD4+ and CD8+ T-cell subsets alongside PBMC samples. The cohort included 68 subjects: roughly 15 with HAM/TSP, some 35 with multiple sclerosis, and approximately 20 healthy controls. Peripheral blood TCR-beta repertoires from HTLV-I-associated myelopathy (HAM/TSP) patients, multiple sclerosis patients and healthy controls were compared by UMI-based sequencing.

cDNA synthesis used template-switch 5'RACE with a primer carrying a 10-nucleotide random unique molecular identifier tagging each TCR transcript. Over 160 million TCR-beta sequences, covering 15-18 subjects, were produced in each sequencing run. Total RNA was extracted with the RNeasy kit. The KAPA Real-time Library Amplification kit was used to amplify TCR-beta VDJ regions with primers targeting the TCR constant region and the 5'RACE anchor. Sample indexes and Illumina adaptors were added in a first PCR, and a second PCR then increased library yield. After Ampure bead purification, the roughly 650 bp TCR product was size-selected on a 2% E-gel SizeSelection system. Before pooling, library quality was checked on a Bioanalyzer, concentration was measured with Qubit, and libraries were quantified with the Kapa Library Quantification kit. An Illumina HiSeq 2500 was used to sequence the libraries paired-end at 2 x 150 bp. To increase sequence diversity, 25-30% phiX was spiked into each library pool. The source study handled its data this way. The quality-filtered reads were processed with the UMI-based MiGEC pipeline, whose error correction step removed more than 80% of the raw TCR sequences. VDJ genes were aligned to IMGT germline references, and each clonotype was defined by a unique CDR3 amino acid sequence together with V-J genes. Clonal expansion, Shannon diversity and CDR3 relatedness (CalcPairwiseDistances, ClusterSamples) were evaluated with VDJtools, and phylogenetic trees were built with CLCbio workbench. Clones with at least 8 unique UMIs were defined as expanded, with this threshold being based on coefficient-of-variation modelling across technical triplicates. TCRdb ran its own pipeline on the public reads, namely fastp trimming at Q25 and MiXCR clone calling, and kept in-frame beta chains. Rows are combined by CDR3 protein, so each entry shows the most common genes and DNA. TCRdb, rather than the study authors, made the V and J calls. Here the sample has tens of thousands of distinct CDR3 sequences; 4% to 6% occur a single time. Of the sample, around 6.8% is held by the ten largest clones.

This clonotype has at least ten counts. Its antigen target is currently unknown. Per-base quality was not reported, and no clone a single base away is much larger than it. Counted from cysteine to phenylalanine, this CDR3 has 12 amino acids. Only the CDR3 portion is preserved as DNA: 36 bases, with reading frame beginning at the first base. Trimming takes 0 bases from V and 3 bases from J, and the germline ends sit 3 bases apart. The germline V gene sets CDR1 to ENHRY and CDR2 to SYGVKD. Unsorted PBMC libraries were generated from 2 million PBMCs stored in RNAlater at -80 °C until RNA extraction. The multiple sclerosis patients were enrolled in a US clinical protocol that evaluated disease progression with magnetic resonance imaging. PBMCs were separated from peripheral blood using Ficoll-Hypaque density gradient centrifugation and then cryopreserved in liquid nitrogen. General study outcomes and caveats: TCR clonal expansion was highest in HAM/TSP patients and lowest in MS patients, with MS patients falling below even healthy controls. The MS cluster showed no association with clinical or MRI features, and the authors stated that larger cohorts are needed. Phylogenetic analysis grouped repertoires from 18 of 34 MS patients into a cluster of related CDR3 sequences, suggesting a possible repertoire-level signature. No identical CDR3 amino acid sequences were found to be shared among expanded clones across subjects, suggesting that TCR-beta repertoires were private in all groups.

Rearrangement joined TRBV10-3 to TRBJ2-7; the D gene remains uncertain. The origin of this receptor is a man aged 18 to 30 with multiple sclerosis. Sequenced input: PBMCs. The CDR3 protein sequence reads: CAISESNYEQYF. The nucleotide sequence is TGTGCCATCAGTGAGTCGAACTACGAGCAGTACTTC.